In its sample, the clone carrying this T cell receptor (beta chain) was seen many times. What it binds is not known. Arm-PCR of CDR3 regions with iRepertoire HTBI primers generated TCR beta libraries. TCRdb reprocessed the multiplex PCR reads via MiXCR and lists one record per CDR3 protein. The profile covers 450,000 to 700,000 distinct CDR3 sequences, with about 14% appearing a single time and roughly 10% taken by the ten largest. The data originate from a study of regulatory T cells in long-lasting Graves disease. Notes on the study in general: Persistent Graves' patients possessed reduced TCR diversity relative to recently diagnosed ones.

Specified time point: newly diagnosed GD, antithyroid drugs for less than 3 months. RNA isolated from PBMCs was used to make the TCR library. Diagnoses of Graves' disease were made by American Thyroid Association guidelines. V dropped 5 bases and J dropped 4; count of bases not matched to a gene: 5. The CDR3 length is 16 residues. This same sample was also part of a study on T cells in Graves' hyperthyroidism and ophthalmopathy.

The genes are TRBV12-3 or TRBV12-4 and TRBJ2-3; 14 nucleotides line up with TRBD2. The sequence was collected from a man younger than 40 with Graves disease. The source was peripheral blood mononuclear cells (PBMCs), collected at new diagnosis, from a patient treated with antithyroid drugs. Written as DNA, the CDR3 is TGTGCCAGCAGTCCGGGACTAGCGGGAGTCGCAGATACGCAGTATTTT. This translates into CASSPGLAGVADTQYF.